The clone carrying this T cell receptor (beta chain) was seen only a few times. Its cognate antigen is unknown. The V gene end was trimmed by 4 bases and the J gene end by 4 bases; junction bases not matched to a gene: 5. Germline-derived CDR1 and CDR2 are KGHSH and LQKENI. This CDR3 spans 14 amino acids. Sequenced material consisted of expressed TCRB transcripts (all of the isolated RNA was reverse transcribed). The assay was immunoSEQ multiplex PCR, and TCRdb's table has in-frame clones only and misses some. The sample has 95,000 to 150,000 clones; roughly 17% are singletons. The entry originates in a study of beta chain features in type 1 diabetes. Study-level points and caveats: cDNA-based sequencing might over-represent cells highly expressing TCR. Type 1 diabetes patients showed a moderate but significant shortening of TCRB CDR3s in all four CD4+ subsets.

The sequencing sample was made of central memory CD4+ T cells from blood. The gene calls are TRBV18 and TRBJ2-5, with 8 nucleotides matching TRBD1. The TCR comes from a young man with type 1 diabetes. CDR3: CASSQQGVPETQYF. DNA for the CDR3: TGTGCCAGCTCACAACAGGGGGTACCAGAGACCCAGTACTTC. The whole variable domain, remainder taken from reference TRBV18 and TRBJ2-5, is NAGVMQNPRHLVRRRGQEARLRCSPMKGHSHVYWYRQLPEEGLKFMVYLQKENIIDESGMPKERFSAEFPKEGPSILRIQQVVRGDSAAYFCASSQQGVPETQYFGPGTRLLVL.